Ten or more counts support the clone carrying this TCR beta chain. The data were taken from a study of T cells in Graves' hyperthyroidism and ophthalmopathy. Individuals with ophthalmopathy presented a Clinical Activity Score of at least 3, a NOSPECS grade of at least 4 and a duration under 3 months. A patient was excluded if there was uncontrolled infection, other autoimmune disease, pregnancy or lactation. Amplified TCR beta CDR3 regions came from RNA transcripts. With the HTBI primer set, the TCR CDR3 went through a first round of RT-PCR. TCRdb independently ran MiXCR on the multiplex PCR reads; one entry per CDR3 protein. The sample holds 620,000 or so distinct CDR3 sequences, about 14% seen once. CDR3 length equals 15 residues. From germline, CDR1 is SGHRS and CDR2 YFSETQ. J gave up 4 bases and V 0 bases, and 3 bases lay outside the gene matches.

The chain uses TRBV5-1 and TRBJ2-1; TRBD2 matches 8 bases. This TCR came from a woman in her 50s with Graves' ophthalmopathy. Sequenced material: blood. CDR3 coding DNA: TGCGCCAGCAGCTTGGCACTAGCGGCATACAATGAGCAGTTCTTC. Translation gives CASSLALAAYNEQFF.